This is a list of T cell receptor beta chains from one sample in a study of T cell responses to AZD1222 COVID-19 vaccine. Profiling relied on immunoSEQ multiplex PCR, and the TCRdb table lists in-frame clones only, not all of them. The sample includes 150,000 to 200,000 clones, almost 95% of them seen just once. Source: peripheral blood, taken on day 0 of AZD1222 vaccination. The receptors were sampled from an adult in good health. The CDR3 runs from the conserved cysteine through the conserved F or W. A D gene is named only where the DNA matches it firmly.

D	length	V	J	CDR3
.	19	TRBV10-1	TRBJ2-4	CASSECQGRPFSAKNIQYF
TRBD1	12	TRBV19	TRBJ2-7	CATARDSYEQYF
.	11	TRBV29-1	TRBJ2-7	CSVGVGTEQYF
TRBD1	15	TRBV27	TRBJ2-7	CASRGRDRRYYEQYF
.	15	TRBV2	TRBJ1-1	CASSDGLFMNTEAFF
.	16	TRBV7-8	TRBJ1-3	CASSQKDGYSGNTIYF
.	18	TRBV6-1	TRBJ1-6	CASSEKRTASSYNSPLHF
.	14	TRBV5-5	TRBJ1-5	CASSLGGEGQPQHF
.	15	TRBV28	TRBJ2-7	CASSLPPGLYYEQYF
.	15	TRBV5-1	TRBJ1-2	CASSLVDRRKDGYTF
.	16	TRBV3-1/TRBV3-2	TRBJ1-5	CASSQGFAGGNQPQHF
.	12	TRBV5-1	TRBJ1-1	CASATDGIEAFF
.	15	TRBV19	TRBJ1-1	CASSIEGLWDTEAFF
.	16	TRBV28	TRBJ2-7	CASSSWQRGSSYEQYF
.	16	TRBV4-2	TRBJ2-1	CASSHPKDLPGVEQFF
.	14	TRBV10-3	TRBJ1-5	CAISREGVGQPQHF
.	15	TRBV30	TRBJ1-6	CAWSVAGPGNSPLHF
TRBD1	17	TRBV27	TRBJ1-1	CASRLMTGNLLNTEAFF
TRBD2	15	TRBV5-6	TRBJ2-2	CASSLGLAGTGELFF
.	13	TRBV3-1/TRBV3-2	TRBJ2-7	CASSRRGTYEQYF
TRBD1	12	TRBV6-5	TRBJ2-3	CASSKDRVAQYF
TRBD1	15	TRBV18	TRBJ2-2	CASSRDRGQAGELFF
TRBD2	12	TRBV27	TRBJ2-3	CASKFRGGAQYF
.	13	TRBV12-3/TRBV12-4	TRBJ2-5	CASSYWQGETQYF
.	13	TRBV29-1	TRBJ1-1	CSVRGRDGAEAFF
.	12	TRBV7-8	TRBJ2-1	CASSPGMNEQFF
TRBD1	14	TRBV11-3	TRBJ2-7	CASSSRTGGDEQYF
.	15	TRBV6-5	TRBJ1-1	CASSYSGLSNTEAFF